This T cell receptor beta chain was found in a study of cytomegalovirus exposure and HLA in healthy donors. Unrecorded immune exposures were likely, despite nominal health at sampling. The germline V and J ends were trimmed by 5 bases and 4 bases, with 18 bases remaining between them. Germline-derived CDR1 and CDR2 are LNHDA and SQIVND (reference sequence). This CDR3 is 16 amino acids long. Study-wide points: Analyzed later, most CMV-associated TCR beta chains appeared HLA-restricted. Per a prior analysis, the majority of TCR beta V segments were productive roughly 90% or roughly 30% of the time.

Primers: 60 Vbeta forward and 13 Jbeta reverse. The assay was immunoSEQ multiplex PCR, and TCRdb's table has in-frame clones only and misses some. The sample has approximately 99,000 clones; roughly four fifths are singletons. Points on this clone: Its antigen is as yet unknown.

The TCR sequence derives from a man aged 40-55 years in good health and CMV-seronegative. This rearrangement joins TRBV19 to TRBJ1-5; D is possibly TRBD1 (6 bases). The specimen was PBMCs. The CDR3 region has the DNA TGTGCCAGTAGTGGATGGACAGACCATTTAAATCAGCCCCAGCATTTT. Protein product: CASSGWTDHLNQPQHF.